Following are 4 T cell receptor beta chains from one sample sequenced in a study of blood T cell repertoires in COVID-19. TCRdb keeps only in-frame clones here, not all; method: immunoSEQ multiplex PCR. There are around 240,000 clones in the sample; roughly 86% occur only once, and over 3% lies in the top ten. Sequencing was performed on peripheral blood. The receptors were gathered from a woman aged 25 to 45 who had recovered from COVID-19.

The chain joins TRBV6-5 to TRBJ1-1; D gene unclear. The V end lost 4 bases, the J end lost 5 bases, and 8 bases lay between the germline ends. The CDR3 covers 12 residues. The germline V gene encodes CDR1 MNHEY and CDR2 SVGAGI. This chain's CDR3 is CASSSLLTEAFF. For the CDR3, the DNA is TGTGCCAGCAGTTCCCTACTGACTGAAGCTTTCTTT.

This clone was observed a single time. The V gene is TRBV7-2, the J gene TRBJ2-7; tentative D call: TRBD2 (7 bases). CDR3 length equals 15 residues. With 4 bases removed from V and 2 bases from J, the gap between germline ends came to 15 bases. From germline, CDR1 is SGHTA and CDR2 FQGNSA. As DNA, the CDR3 is TGTGCCAGCAGCTACAGTGGGGGGGGGCCCTACGAGCAGTACTTC. Its protein product is CASSYSGGGPYEQYF.

The chain employs TRBV11-2 and TRBJ2-6; the match to TRBD2 covers 9 bases. V shed 1 base, J shed 0 bases, and the junction held 7 bases outside the gene matches. The length of the CDR3 is 19 residues. CDR1 SGHAT and CDR2 FQNNGV come from the germline V gene. The CDR3 nucleotides are TGTGCCAGCAGCTTAGGTTTAGCGGGGGCGATCTCTGGGGCCAACGTCCTGACTTTC. The encoded protein is CASSLGLAGAISGANVLTF.

The V and J genes are TRBV3-1 (or the pseudogene TRBV3-2) and TRBJ1-1; the D gene is possibly TRBD1 (6 bases). The CDR3 contains 16 residues. The germline V and J ends were trimmed by 6 bases and 4 bases, with 21 bases remaining between them. The germline V gene encodes CDR1 LGHDT and CDR2 YNNKEL (reference sequence). CDR3: CASRSVTGFGGTEAFF. As DNA, the CDR3 is TGTGCCAGCAGAAGTGTAACAGGGTTTGGGGGCACTGAAGCTTTCTTT.